The 24 T cell receptor beta chains listed next were all sequenced from one sample in a study of cytomegalovirus exposure and HLA in healthy donors. Only in-frame clones appear in the TCRdb table, and some are missing; sequencing was by immunoSEQ multiplex PCR. The sample has some 150,000 clones, roughly 89% seen once. The specimen was PBMCs. These receptors originate from a woman younger than 45 in good health and CMV-seronegative.

V gene TRBV5-1 combines with J gene TRBJ2-3; D possibly corresponds to TRBD1 (6 bases). V dropped 0 bases and J dropped 4 bases, with 9 bases sitting between them. The CDR3 totals 14 residues. Germline V lookup: CDR1 SGHRS, CDR2 YFSETQ. The CDR3 is CASSLAGVADTQYF. The CDR3 bases are TGCGCCAGCAGCTTGGCAGGGGTGGCAGATACGCAGTATTTT.

V and J are TRBV11-2 and TRBJ1-1; 7 nucleotides align to TRBD1. V shed 1 base and J 1 base; nucleotides not matched to a gene: 3. CDR3 length equals 15 residues. Germline V gene lookup returns CDR1 SGHAT and CDR2 FQNNGV. The CDR3, as DNA: TGTGCCAGCAGCTTAGTTGGGACAGCGAACACTGAAGCTTTCTTT. Its translation is CASSLVGTANTEAFF.

This rearrangement joins TRBV7-2 to TRBJ2-2; TRBD2 matches 11 bases. From germline, CDR1 is SGHTA and CDR2 FQGNSA. With 0 bases clipped from V and 7 bases from J, the junction kept 4 bases outside the gene matches. The CDR3 runs 16 residues. The CDR3 coding sequence is TGTGCCAGCAGCTTAGCTAGCGGGGGGGCCAACGGGGAGCTGTTTTTT. It is translated as CASSLASGGANGELFF.

The chain recombines TRBV4-1 with TRBJ2-7, with TRBD2 as a possible D gene (5 bases). The CDR3 runs to 13 residues. The V gene's germline CDR1 is MGHRA and CDR2 YSYEKL. V was shortened by 4 bases and J by 3 bases, with 10 bases between the two germline ends. In DNA, the CDR3 is TGCGCCAGCAGCCCTAGCCGGGGCTACGAGCAGTACTTC. Its protein product is CASSPSRGYEQYF.

This clone was seen a single time. This chain uses TRBV6-1 with TRBJ2-7, with TRBD2 matching over 9 bases. Germline V CDR1 and CDR2: MNHNS, SASEGT. The CDR3 sequence is 15 residues long. The junction had 4 bases not matched to a gene; V was cut back by 1 base and J by 3 bases. The CDR3 loop is CASSEGTSVLYEQYF. CDR3 bases: TGTGCCAGCAGTGAAGGGACTAGCGTCCTCTACGAGCAGTACTTC.

Comments on this clone: The same CDR3 can be traced to other DNA sequences in this sample. The CDR3 is CASKFGTGGTYEQYF. The CDR3 DNA sequence: TGTGCCAGCAAGTTCGGGACAGGGGGGACCTACGAGCAGTACTTC. The genes are TRBV6-5 and TRBJ2-7, with TRBD1 matching over 11 bases. Germline trimming cut 7 bases from V and 2 bases from J; bases unmatched to any gene: 7. CDR1 and CDR2 from the germline V gene are MNHEY and SVGAGI. This CDR3 is built from 15 residues.

This rearrangement joins TRBV27 to TRBJ1-1; 11 bases agree with TRBD1. This CDR3 spans 14 amino acids. V dropped 3 bases and J dropped 8; count of bases not matched to a gene: 5. CDR1 and CDR2 from the germline V gene are MNHEY and SMNVEV (reference sequence). The CDR3 bases are TGTGCCAGCAGTTTTCGCAGGACAGGGGGCGAAGCTTTCTTT. Translation: CASSFRRTGGEAFF.

This clone was counted a few times. The V and J genes are TRBV27 and TRBJ2-3, with 8 bases aligning to TRBD2. The V and J ends lost 5 bases and 6 bases, in that order; junction bases with no gene match: 10. The V gene's germline CDR1 is MNHEY and CDR2 SMNVEV (reference sequence). The CDR3 runs 15 residues. The CDR3 sequence is CASSPGLGRRDTQYF. CDR3 sequence (DNA): TGTGCCAGCAGTCCGGGACTAGGGAGACGGGATACGCAGTATTTT.

CDR3 amino acids: CASSPRQGIDTQYF. DNA of the CDR3: TGTGCCAGCAGCCCCCGACAGGGTATAGATACGCAGTATTTT. This rearrangement joins TRBV5-6 to TRBJ2-3, with 7 bases lining up with TRBD1. Germline V gene sequence: CDR1 SGHDT, CDR2 YYEEEE. V was clipped by 4 bases and J by 5 bases; unmatched bases: 7. This CDR3 has 14 amino acids.

The gene calls are TRBV5-6 and TRBJ2-7; maybe TRBD1 (6 bases). Germline V gene lookup returns CDR1 SGHDT and CDR2 YYEEEE. V lost 4 bases, J lost 2 bases, and 13 bases lay in between. The CDR3 is made up of 14 amino acids. CDR3 amino acids: CASSPWDTPYEQYF. CDR3 bases: TGTGCCAGCAGCCCTTGGGACACCCCCTACGAGCAGTACTTC.

The gene calls are TRBV6-1 and TRBJ2-1; 8 bases are shared with TRBD1. With V trimmed by 2 bases and J by 3 bases, 6 bases remained unmatched. The CDR3 sequence is 16 residues long. Germline-derived CDR1 and CDR2 are MNHNS and SASEGT. The CDR3 nucleotides read TGTGCCAGCAGTGAAAGCGCCGGGACAGGCTACAATGAGCAGTTCTTC. It specifies CASSESAGTGYNEQFF.

V gene TRBV6-5 combines with J gene TRBJ2-7; 11 bases line up with TRBD2. CDR3 length: 15 residues. Per the germline V gene, CDR1 is MNHEY and CDR2 is SVGAGI. V lost 7 bases, J lost 7 bases, and 12 bases stayed unmatched. In DNA, the CDR3 is TGTGCCAGCAAACCACTAGCGGGGGTTCCATGGGAGCAGTACTTC. It yields the protein CASKPLAGVPWEQYF.

Only one count was recorded for this clone. The chain combines TRBV5-1 with TRBJ1-2, with 12 bases that match TRBD1. CDR3 length equals 15 residues. Losses at the gene ends were 4 bases for V and 4 bases for J; bases not matched to a gene: 5. The germline V gene has CDR1 SGHRS and CDR2 YFSETQ. The CDR3 DNA sequence: TGCGCCAGCAGCCCGGGACAGGGGGCCGGCTATGGCTACACCTTC. Translating gives CASSPGQGAGYGYTF. Full variable domain (missing parts from reference TRBV5-1 and TRBJ1-2): KAGVTQTPRYLIKTRGQQVTLSCSPISGHRSVSWYQQTPGQGLQFLFEYFSETQRNKGNFPGRFSGRQFSNSRSEMNVSTLELGDSALYLCASSPGQGAGYGYTFGSGTRLTVV.

This chain joins TRBV19 and TRBJ2-1, with D perhaps TRBD1 (6 bases). The CDR3 totals 16 residues. Trimming pared 2 bases from V and 4 bases from J, leaving 15 bases between. Germline lookup yields CDR1 LNHDA and CDR2 SQIVND (reference sequence). The CDR3 reads CASSISTGSVYNEQFF. The CDR3 nucleotides are TGTGCCAGTAGTATAAGCACAGGGTCTGTTTACAATGAGCAGTTCTTC. Together with reference TRBV19 and TRBJ2-1, the CDR3 gives the full variable domain: DGGITQSPKYLFRKEGQNVTLSCEQNLNHDAMYWYRQDPGQGLRLIYYSQIVNDFQKGDIAEGYSVSREKKESFPLTVTSAQKNPTAFYLCASSISTGSVYNEQFFGPGTRLTVL.

V is TRBV2 and J is TRBJ2-1; tentatively, D is TRBD2 (6 bases). Per germline, CDR1 SNHLY and CDR2 FYNNEI. This CDR3 is 16 amino acids long. V lost 1 base, J lost 5 bases, and 15 bases lay in between. As DNA, the CDR3 is TGTGCCAGCAGTGAAGTAGCCGGGGGTTGGGACAATGAGCAGTTCTTC. Amino acid sequence: CASSEVAGGWDNEQFF.

The rearrangement links TRBV6-1 to TRBJ2-1; 12 bases fit TRBD2. The CDR3 is made up of 15 amino acids. Germline loops: CDR1 MNHNS, CDR2 SASEGT. With 7 bases clipped from V and 4 bases from J, the junction kept 5 bases outside the gene matches. CDR3 region: CASILTSGGYNEQFF. The CDR3, as DNA: TGTGCCAGCATCCTGACTAGCGGGGGTTACAATGAGCAGTTCTTC.

V usage is TRBV30 and J usage is TRBJ1-1; perhaps TRBD1 as D (6 bases). Germline CDR1 GTSNPN, CDR2 SVGIG (reference sequence). Trimming took off 1 base at V and 10 bases at J, with 16 bases between the two ends. This CDR3 has 13 residues. The CDR3 sequence: CAWSEQGTPSAFF. As DNA, the CDR3 is TGTGCCTGGAGTGAACAGGGAACCCCGTCAGCTTTCTTT.

The J gene is TRBJ2-5, the V gene TRBV4-3, with a tentative D call TRBD2 (6 bases). Germline V gives CDR1 LGHNA, CDR2 YSLEER. This CDR3 comprises 16 residues. V lost 0 bases, J lost 5 bases, and 16 bases lay in between. As DNA, the CDR3 is TGCGCCAGCAGCCAAGAGATGGCGGGGTCTTCGGAGACCCAGTACTTC. As protein: CASSQEMAGSSETQYF.

The chain uses TRBV5-6 and TRBJ2-5; 9 bases match TRBD2. V trimming: 5 bases; J trimming: 0 bases; junction bases outside the gene matches: 5. Germline loops: CDR1 SGHDT, CDR2 YYEEEE. The CDR3 runs to 15 residues. CDR3 region: CASRGSGGYQETQYF. CDR3 bases: TGTGCCAGCAGGGGGAGCGGGGGGTACCAAGAGACCCAGTACTTC. Variable domain in full (rest from reference TRBV5-6 and TRBJ2-5): DAGVTQSPTHLIKTRGQQVTLRCSPKSGHDTVSWYQQALGQGPQFIFQYYEEEERQRGNFPDRFSGHQFPNYSSELNVNALLLGDSALYLCASRGSGGYQETQYFGPGTRLLVL.

The chain carries TRBV6-1 and TRBJ1-2; 8 nucleotides line up with TRBD1. The J segment lost 8 bases and the V segment lost 6 bases, leaving 11 bases of the junction unmatched. CDR3 size: 14 residues. Germline V CDR1 and CDR2: MNHNS, SASEGT. CDR3 in DNA: TGTGCCAGCAGCTCCTTCCAGACAGGGGAAGGCTACACCTTC. Translated, it gives CASSSFQTGEGYTF.

This clone was counted once. V usage is TRBV9 and J usage is TRBJ2-3; no firm D call. V gave up 4 bases and J gave up 1 base, with 13 bases separating them. This CDR3 contains 15 residues. Germline loops: CDR1 SGDLS, CDR2 YYNGEE. The CDR3 region is CASSPRWAGTDTQYF. The CDR3 region has the DNA TGTGCCAGCAGCCCCCGGTGGGCTGGCACAGATACGCAGTATTTT.

This clone was seen a single time. The genes are TRBV5-6 and TRBJ1-1, with 10 positions matching TRBD1. The CDR3 totals 13 residues. The germline CDR1 and CDR2 sequences are SGHDT and YYEEEE. V was clipped by 4 bases and J by 8 bases; unmatched bases: 5. The CDR3, as DNA: TGTGCCAGCAGCATGACAGGGGGCGAAGAAGCTTTCTTT. Amino acids: CASSMTGGEEAFF.

This clone was seen more than once but under ten times. The V call is TRBV6-5, the J call TRBJ2-7, with 8 bases matching TRBD1. The CDR3 sequence is 12 residues long. Per germline, CDR1 MNHEY and CDR2 SVGAGI. The junction had 5 bases not matched to a gene; V was cut back by 2 bases and J by 11 bases. This CDR3 reads CASSYRRGPKYF. The DNA of the CDR3 is TGTGCCAGCAGTTACCGCAGGGGGCCTAAGTACTTC.

The chain links TRBV29-1 to TRBJ2-3; possibly TRBD2 for D (7 bases). Germline CDR1 is SQVTM and CDR2 is ANQGSEA. This CDR3 is 14 amino acids long. Trimming removed 4 bases from V and 6 bases from J, with 17 bases in between. CDR3 bases: TGCAGCGTTGCGAGGGGGGGAGAAGTGGATACGCAGTATTTT. This codes for CSVARGGEVDTQYF.